Listed here are 10 T cell receptor beta chains from one sample, sequenced in a study of monozygotic twins with inflammatory bowel disease (dated by TCRdb to about 2019). The library came from 5' RACE. The run used an Illumina HiSeq 2500. Reprocessed by TCRdb, the reads give a single entry per CDR3 protein sequence, without DNA. The record for this sample contains more than 95,000 distinct CDR3 sequences. The ten largest clones add up to roughly 1.8% of the sample. The sequencing sample was made of blood. These receptors all stem from a human donor with ulcerative colitis or Crohn's disease, or a healthy co-twin of an affected twin (not recorded which).

The chain couples TRBV18 to TRBJ2-3. Germline CDR1 and CDR2: KGHSH and LQKENI. This CDR3 spans 14 amino acids. The CDR3 loop is CASSPRQALDTQYF.

V usage is TRBV7-9 and J usage is TRBJ2-1; without DNA, the TCRdb call of TRBD2 cannot be checked. CDR3 length: 13 residues. Germline lookup yields CDR1 SEHNR and CDR2 FQNEAQ (reference sequence). The CDR3 reads CASSRTSGLEQFF.

The genes are TRBV5-1 and TRBJ2-6; lacking DNA, the TRBD1 call made by TCRdb goes unchecked. Germline lookup yields CDR1 SGHRS and CDR2 YFSETQ. The CDR3 totals 15 residues. CDR3 protein: CASSPGQSGANVLTF.

This sequence joins TRBV4-3 and TRBJ2-2; TCRdb designates TRBD1, a call that cannot be tested without DNA. The CDR3 has 14 amino acids. CDR1 is LGHNA and CDR2 is YSLEER in the germline V gene. The CDR3: CASSQPTGDGELFF.

This sequence joins TRBV20-1 and TRBJ1-5. From germline, CDR1 is DFQATT and CDR2 SNEGSKA (reference sequence). CDR3 length equals 14 residues. CDR3 region: CSASGVQANQPQHF.

The chain links TRBV6-4 to TRBJ1-2; without DNA, the TCRdb call of TRBD1 cannot be checked. Per germline, CDR1 MRHNA and CDR2 SNTAGT. The CDR3 runs to 15 residues. The CDR3 protein is CASSRTGGFDYGYTF.

The chain combines TRBV5-1 with TRBJ1-6; TCRdb's D call, TRBD1, is unchecked because there is no DNA. This CDR3 contains 16 residues. Germline CDR1 SGHRS, CDR2 YFSETQ. The CDR3 region is CASSLAGTEINSPLHF.

The chain recombines TRBV6-5 with TRBJ1-6. CDR3 size: 17 residues. Germline CDR1 MNHEY, CDR2 SVGAGI. CDR3 amino acids: CASSYSDGRVYNSPLHF.

This rearrangement joins TRBV7-2 to TRBJ1-5; TCRdb indicates TRBD1, and absent DNA this call remains unverified. In germline, CDR1 is SGHTA, CDR2 FQGNSA. This CDR3 is 21 amino acids long. CDR3 protein: CASSLALGGDTDPNSNQPQHF.

CDR3 protein: CASSLYWGGGEQYF. V is TRBV28 and J is TRBJ2-7; TCRdb returns TRBD1, unconfirmable since there is no DNA. Germline CDR1 reads MDHEN; CDR2 reads SYDVKM. The CDR3 sequence is 14 residues long. The full variable domain, with the rest looked up from reference TRBV28 and TRBJ2-7, is DVKVTQSSRYLVKRTGEKVFLECVQDMDHENMFWYRQDPGLGLRLIYFSYDVKMKEKGDIPEGYSVSREKKERFSLILESASTNQTSMYLCASSLYWGGGEQYFGPGTRLTVT.